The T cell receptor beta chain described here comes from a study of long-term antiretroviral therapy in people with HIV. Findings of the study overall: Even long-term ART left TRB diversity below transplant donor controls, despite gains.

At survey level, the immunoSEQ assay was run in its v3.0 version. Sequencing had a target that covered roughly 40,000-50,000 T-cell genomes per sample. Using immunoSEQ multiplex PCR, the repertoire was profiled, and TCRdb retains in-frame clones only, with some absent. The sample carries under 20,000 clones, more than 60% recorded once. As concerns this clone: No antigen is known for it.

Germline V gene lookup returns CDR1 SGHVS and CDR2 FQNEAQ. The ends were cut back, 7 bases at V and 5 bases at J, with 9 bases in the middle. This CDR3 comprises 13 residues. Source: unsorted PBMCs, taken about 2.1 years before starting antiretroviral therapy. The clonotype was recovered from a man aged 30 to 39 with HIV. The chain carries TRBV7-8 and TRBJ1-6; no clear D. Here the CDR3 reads CASKAGNNSPLHF. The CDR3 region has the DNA TGTGCCAGCAAGGCAGGAAATAATTCACCCCTCCACTTT.